This T cell receptor (beta chain) was recorded in a study of blood T cell repertoires in COVID-19. At the level of the study: The samples span acute and convalescent COVID-19 from the United States, Italy and Spain. T cells, B-cell-depleted T cells, or PBMCs supplied cDNA or gDNA.

Under the authors' procedure: The authors estimated nucleated cell counts from reference gene primer amplification. Sequencing used immunoSEQ multiplex PCR; TCRdb keeps in-frame clones, though not all of them. The DNA was the basis for D and trimming; V, J and clone size are from that table. The sample includes 55,000 to 70,000 clones, roughly nine tenths seen only once; the top ten take roughly 3.6%. Those enrolled in Seattle joined during active infection and were followed longitudinally afterward. This TCR derives from a woman aged 45-65 years with COVID-19, enrolled during active disease. The sample comprised peripheral blood.

CDR3 protein: CAIGSGSSYNEQFF. The CDR3 DNA reads TGTGCCATCGGTAGCGGGAGCTCCTACAATGAGCAGTTCTTC. The chain joins TRBV10-3 to TRBJ2-1; 9 nucleotides agree with TRBD2. J was trimmed by 0 bases and V by 8 bases; bases with no gene match: 2. Per germline, CDR1 ENHRY and CDR2 SYGVKD. CDR3 length equals 14 residues.